This paragraph covers one T cell receptor beta chain sequence. Patients from Seattle were sampled longitudinally, starting during active infection. The V end lost 5 bases, the J end lost 2 bases, and 9 bases lay between the germline ends. This CDR3 is 13 amino acids long. Original analysis: Using reference gene primer amplification, nucleated cell counts were estimated. Libraries were prepared by immunoSEQ multiplex PCR; TCRdb keeps only in-frame clonotypes and omits some of them. V, J and clone size are those of that table, while D and trimming were read from the DNA. The sample records about 330,000 clones, 80% to 90% being singletons. This sample is part of a study of blood T cell repertoires in COVID-19. Study in general: The origin of the acute and convalescent COVID-19 samples was the United States, Italy and Spain. The cDNA or gDNA used as material had been derived from T cells, B-cell-depleted T cells, or PBMCs.

This TCR came from a man between 25 and 39 years old with COVID-19, enrolled during active disease. The chain carries TRBV12-3 or TRBV12-4 and TRBJ2-5; D might be TRBD1 (5 bases). The specimen was peripheral blood. The CDR3 loop reads CASSTTEQETQYF. CDR3 nucleotides: TGTGCCAGCAGTACGACAGAGCAAGAGACCCAGTACTTC.